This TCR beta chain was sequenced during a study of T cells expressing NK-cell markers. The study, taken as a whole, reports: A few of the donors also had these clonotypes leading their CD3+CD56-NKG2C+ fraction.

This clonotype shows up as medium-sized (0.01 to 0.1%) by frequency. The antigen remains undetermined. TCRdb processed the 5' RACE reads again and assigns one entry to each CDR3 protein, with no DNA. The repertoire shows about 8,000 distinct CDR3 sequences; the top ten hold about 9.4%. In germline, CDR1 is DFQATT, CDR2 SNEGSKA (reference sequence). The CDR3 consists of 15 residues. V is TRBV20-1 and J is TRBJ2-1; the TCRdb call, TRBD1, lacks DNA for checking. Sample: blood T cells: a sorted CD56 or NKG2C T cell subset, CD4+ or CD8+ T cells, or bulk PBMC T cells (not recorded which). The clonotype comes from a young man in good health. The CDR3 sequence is CSARVDRGDHNEQFF.